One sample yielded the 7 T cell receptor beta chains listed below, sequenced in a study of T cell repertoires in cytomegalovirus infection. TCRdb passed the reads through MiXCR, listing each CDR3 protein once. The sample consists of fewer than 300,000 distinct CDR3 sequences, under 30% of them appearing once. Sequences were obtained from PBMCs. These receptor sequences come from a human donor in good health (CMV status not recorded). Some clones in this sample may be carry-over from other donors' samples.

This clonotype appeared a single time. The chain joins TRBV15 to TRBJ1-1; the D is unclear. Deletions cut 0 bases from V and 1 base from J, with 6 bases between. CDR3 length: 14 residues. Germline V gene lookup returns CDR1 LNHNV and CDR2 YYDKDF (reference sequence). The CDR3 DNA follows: TGTGCCACCAGCAGAGAGAACAGGAACACTGAAGCTTTCTTT. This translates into CATSRENRNTEAFF.

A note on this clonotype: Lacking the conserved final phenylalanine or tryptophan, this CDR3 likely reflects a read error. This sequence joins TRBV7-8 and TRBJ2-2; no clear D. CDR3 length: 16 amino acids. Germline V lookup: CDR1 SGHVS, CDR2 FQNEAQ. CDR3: CASTLGPQTNTGELFL. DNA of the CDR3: TGTGCCAGCACCTTAGGGCCCCAAACCAACACCGGGGAGCTGTTTTTG.

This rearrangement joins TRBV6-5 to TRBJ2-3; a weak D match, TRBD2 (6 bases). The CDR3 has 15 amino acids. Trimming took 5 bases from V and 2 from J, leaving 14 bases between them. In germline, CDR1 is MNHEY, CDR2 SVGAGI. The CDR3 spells CASSGWEEYTDTQYF. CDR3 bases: TGTGCCAGCAGTGGCTGGGAGGAATACACAGATACGCAGTATTTT.

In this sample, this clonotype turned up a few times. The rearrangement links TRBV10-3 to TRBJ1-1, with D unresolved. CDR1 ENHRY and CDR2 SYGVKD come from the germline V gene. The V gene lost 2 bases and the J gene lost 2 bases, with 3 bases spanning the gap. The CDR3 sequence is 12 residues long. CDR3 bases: TGTGCCATCAGTGAGCCCAACACTGAAGCTTTCTTT. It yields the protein CAISEPNTEAFF.

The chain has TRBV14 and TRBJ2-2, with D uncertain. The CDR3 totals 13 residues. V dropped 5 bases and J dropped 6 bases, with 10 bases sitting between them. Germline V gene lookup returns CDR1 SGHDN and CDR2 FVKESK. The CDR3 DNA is TGTGCCAGCAGCTACTCCGTATCCGGGGAGCTGTTTTTT. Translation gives CASSYSVSGELFF.

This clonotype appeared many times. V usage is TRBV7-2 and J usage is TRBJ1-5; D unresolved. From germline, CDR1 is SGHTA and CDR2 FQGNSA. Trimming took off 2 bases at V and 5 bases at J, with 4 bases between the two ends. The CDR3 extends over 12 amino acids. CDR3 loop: CASSLYDQPQHF. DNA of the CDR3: TGTGCCAGCAGCTTATACGATCAGCCCCAGCATTTT. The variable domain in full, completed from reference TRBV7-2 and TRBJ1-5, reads GAGVSQSPSNKVTEKGKDVELRCDPISGHTALYWYRQSLGQGLEFLIYFQGNSAPDKSGLPSDRFSAERTGGSVSTLTIQRTQQEDSAVYLCASSLYDQPQHFGDGTRLSIL.

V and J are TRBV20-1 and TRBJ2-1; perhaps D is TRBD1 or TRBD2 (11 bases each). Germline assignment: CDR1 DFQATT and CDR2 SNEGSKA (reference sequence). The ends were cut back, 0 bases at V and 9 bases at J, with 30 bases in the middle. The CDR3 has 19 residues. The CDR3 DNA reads TGCAGTGCTAGAGATCCGGGACAGGGGGTGCTAGCGGGAGGCAGTGAGCAGTTCTTC. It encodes CSARDPGQGVLAGGSEQFF.